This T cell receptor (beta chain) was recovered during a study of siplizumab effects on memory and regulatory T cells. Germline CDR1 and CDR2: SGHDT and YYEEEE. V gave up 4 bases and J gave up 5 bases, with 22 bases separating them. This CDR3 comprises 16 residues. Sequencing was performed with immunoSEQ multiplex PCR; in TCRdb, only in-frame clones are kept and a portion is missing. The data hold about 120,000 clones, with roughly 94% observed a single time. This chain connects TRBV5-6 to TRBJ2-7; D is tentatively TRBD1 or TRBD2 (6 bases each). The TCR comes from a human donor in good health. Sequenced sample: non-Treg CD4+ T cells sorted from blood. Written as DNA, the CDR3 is TGTGCCAGCAGCCCGCAATTAAGGACAGCGGGCCACGAGCAGTACTTC. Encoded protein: CASSPQLRTAGHEQYF. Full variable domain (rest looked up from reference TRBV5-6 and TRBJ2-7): DAGVTQSPTHLIKTRGQQVTLRCSPKSGHDTVSWYQQALGQGPQFIFQYYEEEERQRGNFPDRFSGHQFPNYSSELNVNALLLGDSALYLCASSPQLRTAGHEQYFGPGTRLTVT.